The source of this T cell receptor (beta chain) is a study of T-cell memory formation after mild COVID-19. Study-level points and caveats: CD8+ contracting clones occupied EMRA, while CD4+ ones occupied mainly CM and EM.

TCRdb recomputed calls from the 5' RACE reads with MiXCR, one row per CDR3 protein. This table holds roughly 600,000 distinct CDR3 sequences, roughly 18% found once. In the case of this clonotype: What it binds is not known.

Unmatched junction bases numbered 5, after V lost 7 bases and J lost 6 bases. This CDR3 spans 12 amino acids. In germline, CDR1 is LNHNV, CDR2 YYDKDF (reference sequence). The material sequenced was PBMCs or a T cell subset sorted from them (not recorded which). The gene calls are TRBV15 and TRBJ2-7; the match to TRBD1 covers 8 bases. The sequence derives from an adult woman who had mild COVID-19 (a few samples of this study predate the infection). Cell type and time point are not known. This CDR3 reads CATTPGGTEQYF. The CDR3 region has the DNA TGTGCCACCACCCCAGGGGGCACCGAGCAGTACTTC.